The rows below give T cell receptor beta chains drawn from one sample of a study of OX40 agonist ivuxolimab in advanced cancers. The table came from immunoSEQ multiplex PCR; TCRdb's copy has only in-frame clones and leaves some out. The sample includes 65,000 to 80,000 clones, more than 75% seen only once; the top ten take about 0.61%. The specimen was CD4+ or CD8+ T cells sorted from blood, collected in a trial of the OX40 agonist ivuxolimab. These receptors came from an adult with an advanced solid tumor such as melanoma, head and neck, liver or kidney cancer. Both conserved end residues are part of each CDR3. A D gene is named only where the DNA matches it firmly. Clone size is not always given. Where it is, it says once, few, many or a class for expanded clones.

v_call: TRBV27; j_call: TRBJ2-3; d_call: TRBD2; clone_size: .; cdr3_nt: TGTGCCAGCGGGGCGGGGGGGCCTCGGACAGATACGCAGTATTTT; cdr3_aa: CASGAGGPRTDTQYF
v_call: TRBV4-3; j_call: TRBJ1-2; d_call: TRBD1; clone_size: .; cdr3_nt: TGCGCCAGCAGCCTCAGGGGGCAGGACCTTTACTATGGCTACACCTTC; cdr3_aa: CASSLRGQDLYYGYTF
v_call: TRBV5-1; j_call: TRBJ2-5; d_call: .; clone_size: .; cdr3_nt: TGCGCCAGCAGCTTGGTAGGGGGGGAGACCCAGTACTTC; cdr3_aa: CASSLVGGETQYF
v_call: TRBV5-6; j_call: TRBJ2-3; d_call: .; clone_size: .; cdr3_nt: TGTGCCAGCAGCCTAGGACAGAGAGATACGCAGTATTTT; cdr3_aa: CASSLGQRDTQYF
v_call: TRBV6-5; j_call: TRBJ1-2; d_call: TRBD1; clone_size: few; cdr3_nt: TGTGCCAGCAGTTACTCTCGACAGGGTAACTATGGCTACACCTTC; cdr3_aa: CASSYSRQGNYGYTF
v_call: TRBV4-2; j_call: TRBJ2-5; d_call: .; clone_size: .; cdr3_nt: TGTGCCAGCAGCCACCTAGCCCCCCACAAAGGGCTAGCGATGAGGCAAGAGACCCAGTACTTC; cdr3_aa: CASSHLAPHKGLAMRQETQYF
v_call: TRBV11-3; j_call: TRBJ2-2; d_call: TRBD1; clone_size: .; cdr3_nt: TGTGCCAGCAGCATAAATTTGGGACAGGGAAACACCGGGGAGCTGTTTTTT; cdr3_aa: CASSINLGQGNTGELFF
v_call: TRBV7-9; j_call: TRBJ2-3; d_call: .; clone_size: .; cdr3_nt: TGTGCCAGCAGCTCTGGAGGGGGCACAGATACGCAGTATTTT; cdr3_aa: CASSSGGGTDTQYF
v_call: TRBV5-6; j_call: TRBJ2-3; d_call: .; clone_size: .; cdr3_nt: TGTGCCAGCGCTACGCCAGGGGCCACAGATACGCAGTATTTT; cdr3_aa: CASATPGATDTQYF
v_call: TRBV5-1; j_call: TRBJ2-7; d_call: TRBD2; clone_size: .; cdr3_nt: TGCGCCAGAAAGAAGGGAGGGTACGAGCAGTACTTC; cdr3_aa: CARKKGGYEQYF
v_call: TRBV19; j_call: TRBJ1-1; d_call: .; clone_size: .; cdr3_nt: TGTGCCAGTAGTATAGATCTGGGAAAAGCTTTCTTT; cdr3_aa: CASSIDLGKAFF
v_call: TRBV18; j_call: TRBJ2-7; d_call: TRBD1; clone_size: .; cdr3_nt: TGTGCCAGCTCACCACCGAGTCAGGGACAGGGAGGCGAGCAGTACTTC; cdr3_aa: CASSPPSQGQGGEQYF
v_call: TRBV7-2; j_call: TRBJ2-3; d_call: .; clone_size: once; cdr3_nt: TGTGCCAGCAGCTTAGCACTCAAAGGGGATACGCAGTATTTT; cdr3_aa: CASSLALKGDTQYF
v_call: TRBV12-5; j_call: TRBJ1-5; d_call: TRBD1; clone_size: once; cdr3_nt: TGTGCTAGTGGTTTTACAGGGGGCGCGCCTCAGCCCCAGCATTTT; cdr3_aa: CASGFTGGAPQPQHF
v_call: TRBV7-2; j_call: TRBJ2-1; d_call: .; clone_size: .; cdr3_nt: TGTGCCAGCAGCTTAGCGACAGCCTCCTACAATGAGCAGTTCTTC; cdr3_aa: CASSLATASYNEQFF
v_call: TRBV29-1; j_call: TRBJ2-1; d_call: .; clone_size: .; cdr3_nt: TGCAGCGGGGCCGGTCAGGGAAATGAGCAGTTCTTC; cdr3_aa: CSGAGQGNEQFF
v_call: TRBV5-1; j_call: TRBJ1-1; d_call: .; clone_size: few; cdr3_nt: TGCGCCAGCAGCTTGGCTGAGAACACTGAAGCTTTCTTT; cdr3_aa: CASSLAENTEAFF
v_call: TRBV5-1; j_call: TRBJ2-3; d_call: .; clone_size: .; cdr3_nt: TGCGCCAGCAGCTTGGAGCAGGGGGATACGCAGTATTTT; cdr3_aa: CASSLEQGDTQYF
v_call: TRBV5-8; j_call: TRBJ2-6; d_call: .; clone_size: .; cdr3_nt: TGTGCCAGCAGCTTGGGCCAGGGAAAGGAACCCTCTGGGGCCAACGTCCTGACTTTC; cdr3_aa: CASSLGQGKEPSGANVLTF
v_call: TRBV19; j_call: TRBJ1-6; d_call: .; clone_size: .; cdr3_nt: TGTGCCAGTACCCGGAGGACGGCTGATAATTCACCCCTCCACTTT; cdr3_aa: CASTRRTADNSPLHF
v_call: TRBV6-5; j_call: TRBJ1-6; d_call: .; clone_size: .; cdr3_nt: TGTGCCAGCACGGACTATAATTCACCCCTCCACTTT; cdr3_aa: CASTDYNSPLHF
v_call: TRBV18; j_call: TRBJ2-1; d_call: .; clone_size: .; cdr3_nt: TGTGCCAGCTCACGTCTGGGCGGGCGTTACAATGAGCAGTTCTTC; cdr3_aa: CASSRLGGRYNEQFF